Given below is one T cell receptor beta chain in context. Its specificity is unknown. The PCR made use of 60 Vbeta and 13 Jbeta primers. Profiling relied on immunoSEQ multiplex PCR, and the TCRdb table lists in-frame clones only, not all of them. Found here are fewer than 200,000 clones, less than 85% of them singletons; the top ten hold over 1.1%. Germline V CDR1 and CDR2: MNHNY, SVGAGI (reference sequence). The CDR3 is 16 residues long. The V and J ends lost 5 bases and 1 base, in that order; junction bases with no gene match: 6. The data stem from a study of cytomegalovirus exposure and HLA in healthy donors. Study-wide findings and caveats: In a later analysis, compared with equally common non-associated chains, HLA-associated beta chains were more expanded. Using a false discovery rate of 0.05, a later analysis showed that 16,951 TCR beta sequences were associated with HLA alleles. Sequences of the TCR beta chain were said to predict the HLA-A and HLA-B alleles of most subjects accurately. Most CMV-associated TCR beta chains were later found to appear HLA-restricted.

This receptor was taken from a man aged 55 to 70 in good health and CMV-seronegative. The V and J genes are TRBV6-6 and TRBJ2-3; 10 bases are shared with TRBD2. Sequences were obtained from PBMCs. The CDR3 DNA reads TGTGCCAGCAGTCAGCTAGCGGGAGTAGGCACAGATACGCAGTATTTT. Protein sequence: CASSQLAGVGTDTQYF.